The 9 T cell receptor beta chains given below trace back to one sample, sequenced in a study of cytomegalovirus exposure and HLA in healthy donors. The PCR had 60 Vbeta and 13 Jbeta primers. TCRdb's copy holds only in-frame clones and misses some; the assay was immunoSEQ multiplex PCR. The data show about 200,000 clones, roughly 79% seen once. Sequencing input: PBMCs. These receptors originate from a man aged 18 to 29 in good health and CMV-seronegative.

This clone was counted a single time. V and J are TRBV28 and TRBJ2-7; 9 positions match TRBD1. The CDR3 extends over 15 amino acids. Germline CDR1 reads MDHEN; CDR2 reads SYDVKM. V was clipped by 2 bases and J by 5 bases; unmatched bases: 7. The chain's CDR3 is CASSLPRGQGHEQYF. The CDR3 DNA reads TGTGCCAGCAGTTTACCCAGGGGACAGGGCCACGAGCAGTACTTC.

This rearrangement joins TRBV30 to TRBJ1-1; D is possibly TRBD1 (5 bases). The germline gives CDR1 GTSNPN, CDR2 SVGIG (reference sequence). This CDR3 is built from 14 residues. Trimming stripped 0 bases from V and 3 bases from J, with 11 bases between. This chain's CDR3 is CAWSVLTRDTEAFF. The CDR3 nucleotides read TGTGCCTGGAGTGTACTGACCAGGGACACTGAAGCTTTCTTT.

Notes on this clone: At one end, the junction sequence differs from germline, possibly due to a read error. The chain uses TRBV5-1 and TRBJ1-2; 12 bases match TRBD1. The CDR3 sequence is 15 residues long. Germline CDR1 reads SGHRS; CDR2 reads YFSETQ. This chain's CDR3 is CASSLAGTGGRDAAF. In DNA form, the CDR3 reads TGCGCCAGCAGCTTGGCGGGGACAGGGGGCCGAGATGCGGCCTTC.

The V call is TRBV6-5, the J call TRBJ2-7; D is undetermined. The ends were cut back, 5 bases at V and 3 bases at J, with 5 bases in the middle. The germline gives CDR1 MNHEY, CDR2 SVGAGI. The length of the CDR3 is 11 residues. CDR3 DNA sequence: TGTGCCAGCAGTCAGAACTACGAGCAGTACTTC. The encoded protein is CASSQNYEQYF.

This clone was detected only a few times. The chain employs TRBV10-3 and TRBJ1-1; D unclear. Trimming shortened V by 0 bases and J by 5 bases, and 13 bases separated the two germline ends. Germline CDR1 and CDR2: ENHRY and SYGVKD. The length of the CDR3 is 15 residues. CDR3 amino acids: CAISESFAGETEAFF. In DNA, the CDR3 is TGTGCCATCAGTGAGTCGTTCGCAGGCGAGACTGAAGCTTTCTTT.

The CDR3 spells CSVEDPGQTYEQYF. Here the CDR3 DNA reads TGCAGCGTTGAAGATCCAGGGCAGACCTACGAGCAGTACTTC. The chain has TRBV29-1 and TRBJ2-7, with a possible D match to TRBD1 (5 bases). Germline CDR1 reads SQVTM; CDR2 reads ANQGSEA. V was shortened by 0 bases and J by 2 bases, with 11 bases between the two germline ends. This CDR3 has 14 amino acids.

The chain is built from TRBV4-1 and TRBJ1-4; 9 bases match TRBD1. Trimming cost V 0 bases and J 5 bases; bases outside gene matches: 10. The germline V gene encodes CDR1 MGHRA and CDR2 YSYEKL. The length of the CDR3 is 18 residues. The CDR3: CASSQEGLAGTGNEKLFF. The CDR3, as DNA: TGCGCCAGCAGCCAAGAGGGGCTTGCCGGGACAGGGAATGAAAAACTGTTTTTT.

The V gene is TRBV9, the J gene TRBJ1-2; TRBD1 might be the D (5 bases). CDR1 SGDLS and CDR2 YYNGEE come from the germline V gene. Between the trimmed V and J ends, which lost 0 bases and 4 bases, there was a span of 7 bases. The CDR3 covers 13 residues. DNA for the CDR3: TGTGCCAGCAGCGTAGATGACAGCTATGGCTACACCTTC. Amino acid sequence: CASSVDDSYGYTF.

In DNA form, the CDR3 reads TGTGCCACCTCTAGCACAGATACGCAGTATTTT. Translation: CATSSTDTQYF. The V call is TRBV10-3, the J call TRBJ2-3; D unresolved. Trimming removed 10 bases at V and 0 bases at J, with 5 bases between. The germline V gene has CDR1 ENHRY and CDR2 SYGVKD. CDR3 size: 11 residues.